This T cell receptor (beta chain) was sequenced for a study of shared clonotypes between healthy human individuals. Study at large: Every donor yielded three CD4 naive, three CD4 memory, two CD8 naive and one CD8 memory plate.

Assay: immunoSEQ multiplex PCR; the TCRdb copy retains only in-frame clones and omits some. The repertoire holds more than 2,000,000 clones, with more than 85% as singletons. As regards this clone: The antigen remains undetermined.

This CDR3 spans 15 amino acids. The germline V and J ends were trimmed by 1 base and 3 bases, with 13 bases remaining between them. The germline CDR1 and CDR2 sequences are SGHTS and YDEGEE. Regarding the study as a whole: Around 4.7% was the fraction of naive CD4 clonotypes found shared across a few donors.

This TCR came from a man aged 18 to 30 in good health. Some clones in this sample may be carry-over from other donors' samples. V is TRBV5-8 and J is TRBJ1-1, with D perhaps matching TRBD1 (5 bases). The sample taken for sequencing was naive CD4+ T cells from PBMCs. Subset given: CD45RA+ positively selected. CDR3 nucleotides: TGTGCCAGCAGCTTGCCGACAGCGGAGTACACTGAAGCTTTCTTT. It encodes CASSLPTAEYTEAFF.